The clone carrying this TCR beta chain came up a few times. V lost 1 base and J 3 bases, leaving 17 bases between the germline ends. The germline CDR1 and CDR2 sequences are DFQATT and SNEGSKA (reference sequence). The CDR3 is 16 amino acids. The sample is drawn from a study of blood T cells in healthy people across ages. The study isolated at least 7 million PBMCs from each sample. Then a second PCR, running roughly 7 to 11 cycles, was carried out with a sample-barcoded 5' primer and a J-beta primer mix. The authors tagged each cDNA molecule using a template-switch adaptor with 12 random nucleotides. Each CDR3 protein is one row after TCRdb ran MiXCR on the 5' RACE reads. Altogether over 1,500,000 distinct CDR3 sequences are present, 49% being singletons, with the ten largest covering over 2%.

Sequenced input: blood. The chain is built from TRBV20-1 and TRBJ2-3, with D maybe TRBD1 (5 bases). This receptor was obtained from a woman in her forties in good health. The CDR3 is CSARVLGRTQTDTQYF. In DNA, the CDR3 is TGCAGTGCTAGAGTACTGGGGCGAACCCAAACAGATACGCAGTATTTT.